The TCR beta chain described here comes from a study of blood T cell repertoires in COVID-19 (dated by TCRdb to 2020 to 2022). For the study in its entirety: The collaborator samples originated in the United States, Italy and Spain and spanned the acute and convalescent phases of COVID-19. Where available, HLA class I and class II types were obtained from metadata supplied by the sample provider rather than from assay-based typing. The repertoires were made available in a free public database intended to serve as a resource for research on the immune response to SARS-CoV-2. The prospective study material was composed of cDNA or gDNA derived from T cells, B-cell-depleted T cells, or PBMCs. Samples were obtained from the ongoing ImmuneRACE study (first 160 participants) and from about 1,300 subjects provided by 6 global collaborators. The sample metadata nearly always contained a de-identified subject ID, COVID-19 status, age in years and sex. The dataset comprised deeply sampled blood TCRbeta repertoires from subjects exposed to, actively infected with, or recovered from COVID-19.

Notes on this clone: What this receptor recognizes is not known. No base quality information exists; no much larger clone differs at one position.

TCRbeta CDR3 regions were amplified from genomic DNA by means of the immunoSEQ Assay, a bias-controlled multiplex PCR. Regarding the original processing steps: Nucleated cell counts per sample were estimated from amplification of reference gene primers within the assay. To quantify the absolute abundance of each unique TCRbeta CDR3 rearrangement, sequence reads were collapsed and filtered. For each sample, productive Simpson clonality was calculated as the square root of Simpson's diversity index over productive rearrangements. Here the immuneACCESS table is served through TCRdb, limited to in-frame sequences with V and J called. Missing clones are a known gap in these copies; in checked studies unresolved V genes cover under half, and the rest lacks a known reason. For V, J and clone size, that table is used; D and trimming come from the DNA. In all, the sample holds about 670,000 clones, and 75% to 90% of those were seen once. The top ten constitute roughly 0.26% of the sample.

Study-wide conclusions, independent of this receptor: How much clinical and demographic metadata was included differed by source and by participant, and the metadata was provided uncurated.

Looking up the germline V gene yields CDR1 SGHTA and CDR2 FQGNSA. The CDR3 sequence holds 13 residues, the cysteine and phenylalanine included. Of the read, only the CDR3 DNA is kept; its 39 bases are in frame from base 1. The germline V and J ends show losses of 4 bases and 3 bases respectively, and no gene match explains 0 bases of the junction. Whole blood was collected in K2EDTA tubes by collaborating institutions according to the institutions' own protocols. Collaborator samples were shipped for TCRbeta analysis as frozen whole blood, isolated PBMCs, or DNA extracted from either sample type. This receptor was identified in a woman aged 18-29 years with acute or convalescent COVID-19. The chain is assembled from TRBV7-2 and TRBJ1-1, and TRBD1 matches 9 of the central bases. Sequenced material: peripheral blood. The sequenced DNA is TGTGCCAGCAGCTGGGACAGGGACACTGAAGCTTTCTTT. The resulting protein is CASSWDRDTEAFF.